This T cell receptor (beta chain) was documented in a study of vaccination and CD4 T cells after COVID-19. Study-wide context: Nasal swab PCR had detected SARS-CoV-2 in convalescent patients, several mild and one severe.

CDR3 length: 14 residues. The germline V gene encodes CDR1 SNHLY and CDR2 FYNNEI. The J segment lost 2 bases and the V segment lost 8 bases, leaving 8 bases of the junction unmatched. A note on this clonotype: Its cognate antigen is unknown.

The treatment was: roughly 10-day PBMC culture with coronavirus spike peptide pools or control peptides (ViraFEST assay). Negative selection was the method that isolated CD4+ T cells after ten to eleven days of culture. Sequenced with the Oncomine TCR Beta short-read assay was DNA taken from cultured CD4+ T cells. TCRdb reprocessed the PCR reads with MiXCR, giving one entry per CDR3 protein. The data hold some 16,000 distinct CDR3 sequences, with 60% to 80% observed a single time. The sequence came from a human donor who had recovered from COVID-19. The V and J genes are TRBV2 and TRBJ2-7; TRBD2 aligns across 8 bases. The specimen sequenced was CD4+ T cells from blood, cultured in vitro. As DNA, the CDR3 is TGTGCCAGCGAAAAGGAGCGGGGGCCCTACGAGCAGTACTTC. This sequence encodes CASEKERGPYEQYF.